The 22 T cell receptor beta chains presented below share a single source sample, sequenced in a study of CXCR3-negative and CXCR3-positive naive CD8 T cells. Overall study results and limits: Relative to CXCR3-negative naive cells, CXCR3-positive naive cells had more hydrophobic TRB CDR3s.

The antigens for these receptors are not known. Preparation of TRB cDNA libraries relied on 5' RACE carrying UMI labels. Following a re-call of the 5' RACE reads, TCRdb has one entry per CDR3 protein and lacks DNA. In all, the sample yields some 150,000 distinct CDR3 sequences. The specimen was naive CXCR3+ CD8+ T cells from blood. Regarding subset: CD45RO-CCR7+CD27+CD95- naive CD8+ T cells expressing CXCR3 (TNR3+). Receptors originate from a human donor in good health. Some clones in this sample may be carry-over from other donors' samples.

The chain carries TRBV7-8 and TRBJ1-4; TCRdb lists TRBD1, though no DNA is available to test this call. Germline V gives CDR1 SGHVS, CDR2 FQNEAQ. The CDR3 sequence is 17 residues long. The CDR3 reads CASSLDRLDRSQEKLFF.

The CDR3 here is CASSESGAPSYEQYF. The J gene is TRBJ2-7, the V gene TRBV12-3 or TRBV12-4. The CDR3 runs to 15 residues.

The V and J genes are TRBV20-1 and TRBJ1-1. CDR1 is DFQATT and CDR2 is SNEGSKA in the germline V gene (reference sequence). The CDR3 length is 15 residues. The chain's CDR3 is CSASMTKPEGTEAFF.

The chain carries TRBV9 and TRBJ2-1. The CDR3 has 15 residues. The germline CDR1 and CDR2 sequences are SGDLS and YYNGEE. The CDR3 sequence: CASSASGLTYNEQFF.

This chain connects TRBV28 to TRBJ1-1. The CDR3 is 12 amino acids. Germline V gene data show CDR1 as MDHEN and CDR2 as SYDVKM. CDR3 residues: CASSVVGTEAFF.

The gene calls are TRBV15 and TRBJ1-4; checking the TCRdb D call of TRBD1 is not possible without DNA. From germline, CDR1 is LNHNV and CDR2 YYDKDF (reference sequence). CDR3 size: 12 residues. The CDR3 here is CATSIGGYEVFF.

J is TRBJ2-7 and V is TRBV28; checking the TCRdb D call of TRBD2 is not possible without DNA. This CDR3 comprises 16 residues. Germline CDR1 reads MDHEN; CDR2 reads SYDVKM. The CDR3: CASSQTRGTSGYEQYF.

The chain is built from TRBV27 and TRBJ2-3; TCRdb picks TRBD1, but there is no DNA to check that call. Germline V gene sequence: CDR1 MNHEY, CDR2 SMNVEV (reference sequence). This CDR3 spans 14 amino acids. The CDR3 reads CASSPFPTADTQYF.

The chain combines TRBV10-3 with TRBJ1-5; the D gene TCRdb calls, TRBD1, cannot be checked with no DNA. CDR3 length equals 15 residues. The germline V gene has CDR1 ENHRY and CDR2 SYGVKD. The CDR3 loop is CAIQSGQGAYQPQHF.

The rearrangement links TRBV6-1 to TRBJ2-1. There are 13 residues in the CDR3. From germline, CDR1 is MNHNS and CDR2 SASEGT. CDR3 protein: CASSPHEYNEQFF.

The chain joins TRBV6-2 or TRBV6-3 to TRBJ2-7; TCRdb gives TRBD1 as the D gene, but with no DNA this cannot be confirmed. The CDR3 consists of 19 residues. Germline lookup yields CDR1 MNHEY and CDR2 SVGEGT. The chain's CDR3 is CASSPHPGQGPYSSYEQYF.

The chain uses TRBV29-1 and TRBJ2-6; TCRdb's D call, TRBD1, is unchecked because there is no DNA. Germline loops: CDR1 SQVTM, CDR2 ANQGSEA. The CDR3 contains 19 residues. The CDR3 spells CSVVVGPGQGESGANVLTF.

This chain links TRBV20-1 with TRBJ1-5. CDR3 length equals 15 residues. The germline CDR1 and CDR2 sequences are DFQATT and SNEGSKA (reference sequence). The CDR3 sequence: CSARGGLLYNQPQHF.

V is TRBV11-2 and J is TRBJ2-3; the D call from TCRdb, TRBD2, cannot be confirmed without DNA. This CDR3 is built from 18 residues. Germline V gene sequence: CDR1 SGHAT, CDR2 FQNNGV. This CDR3 reads CASRARGVGTSFTDTQYF. The entire variable domain, with the rest obtained from reference TRBV11-2 and TRBJ2-3, is as follows: EAGVAQSPRYKIIEKRQSVAFWCNPISGHATLYWYQQILGQGPKLLIQFQNNGVVDDSQLPKDRFSAERLKGVDSTLKIQPAKLEDSAVYLCASRARGVGTSFTDTQYFGPGTRLTVL.

The V call is TRBV5-6, the J call TRBJ2-4; TCRdb returns TRBD1, unconfirmable since there is no DNA. Germline V lookup: CDR1 SGHDT, CDR2 YYEEEE. The CDR3 contains 14 residues. The CDR3 is CASSLMGQKNIQYF.

This chain joins TRBV29-1 and TRBJ2-1; the D gene TCRdb calls, TRBD1, cannot be checked with no DNA. The CDR3 extends over 13 amino acids. Germline CDR1 is SQVTM and CDR2 is ANQGSEA. The CDR3 spells CSAAGWSYNEQFF.

The chain has TRBV28 and TRBJ1-5; the TRBD1 assignment by TCRdb is unverifiable without DNA. The CDR3 is made up of 15 amino acids. The germline CDR1 and CDR2 sequences are MDHEN and SYDVKM. The CDR3 protein is CASSFPGLDNQPQHF.

J is TRBJ1-1 and V is TRBV5-1; the D gene TCRdb calls, TRBD1, cannot be checked with no DNA. Germline V gene data show CDR1 as SGHRS and CDR2 as YFSETQ. The CDR3 loop spans 14 amino acids. This CDR3 is CASSLGGGGPEAFF.

The chain joins TRBV9 to TRBJ1-2. CDR1 is SGDLS and CDR2 is YYNGEE in the germline V gene. CDR3 length: 16 amino acids. The CDR3 loop is CASSVGSRGWDYGYTF.

This chain joins TRBV6-1 and TRBJ2-1; TCRdb returns TRBD1, unconfirmable since there is no DNA. The CDR3 is 14 residues long. Germline V gene sequence: CDR1 MNHNS, CDR2 SASEGT. The CDR3: CASREPGQYNEQFF.

V usage is TRBV7-9 and J usage is TRBJ1-4; with no DNA, the TCRdb D assignment of TRBD1 cannot be verified. There are 14 residues in the CDR3. Germline V CDR1 and CDR2: SEHNR, FQNEAQ (reference sequence). The chain's CDR3 is CASSARDRAEKLFF.

The CDR3 loop reads CSVYGDNEQFF. This sequence joins TRBV29-1 and TRBJ2-1. Germline CDR1 is SQVTM and CDR2 is ANQGSEA. There are 11 residues in the CDR3.